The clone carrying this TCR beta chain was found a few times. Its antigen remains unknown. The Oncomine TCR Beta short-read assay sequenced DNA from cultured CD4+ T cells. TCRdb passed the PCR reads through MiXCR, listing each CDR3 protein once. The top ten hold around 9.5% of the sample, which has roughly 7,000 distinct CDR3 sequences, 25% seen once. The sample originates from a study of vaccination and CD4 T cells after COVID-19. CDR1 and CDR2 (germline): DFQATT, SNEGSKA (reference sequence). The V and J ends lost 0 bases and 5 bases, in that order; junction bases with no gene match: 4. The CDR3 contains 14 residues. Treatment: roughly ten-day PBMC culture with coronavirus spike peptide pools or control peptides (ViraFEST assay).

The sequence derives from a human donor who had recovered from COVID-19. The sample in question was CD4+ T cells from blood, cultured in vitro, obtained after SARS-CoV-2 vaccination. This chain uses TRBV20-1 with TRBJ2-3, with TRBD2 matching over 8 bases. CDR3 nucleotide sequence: TGCAGTGCTAGAGATTACGCGGGAGGAGATACGCAGTATTTT. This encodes CSARDYAGGDTQYF.